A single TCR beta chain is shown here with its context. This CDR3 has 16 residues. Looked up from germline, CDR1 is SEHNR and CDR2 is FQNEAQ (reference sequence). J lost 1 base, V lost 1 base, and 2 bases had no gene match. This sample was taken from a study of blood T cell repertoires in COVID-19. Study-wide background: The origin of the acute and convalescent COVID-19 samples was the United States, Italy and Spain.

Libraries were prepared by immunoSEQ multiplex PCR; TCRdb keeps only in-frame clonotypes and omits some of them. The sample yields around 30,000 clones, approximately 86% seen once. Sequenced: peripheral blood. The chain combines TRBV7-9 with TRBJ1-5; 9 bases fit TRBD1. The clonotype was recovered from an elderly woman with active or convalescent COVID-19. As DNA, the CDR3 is TGTGCCAGCAGCTTAGGGGACAGGGCGAGCAATCAGCCCCAGCATTTT. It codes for CASSLGDRASNQPQHF.